One sample yielded the 28 T cell receptor beta chains listed below, sequenced in a study of T cell repertoires in cytomegalovirus infection. TCRdb re-called the reads with MiXCR, one entry per CDR3 protein. The sample holds more than 150,000 distinct CDR3 sequences, roughly 15% seen once. Sequenced: CD8+ T cells from PBMCs. These receptors were taken from a human donor in good health (CMV status not recorded). Some clones in this sample may be carry-over from other donors' samples.

Note on this clonotype: A much larger clone differs by one base, so this may be a read error. This chain uses TRBV11-2 with TRBJ2-1; 7 bases match TRBD2. Germline CDR1 SGHAT, CDR2 FQNNGV. The CDR3 runs to 16 residues. This chain's CDR3 is CAISWRWAGVAEEQFF. The DNA of the CDR3 is TGTGCCATCAGCTGGAGATGGGCGGGAGTTGCAGAAGAGCAGTTCTTC.

This clonotype was recorded a few times. The chain recombines TRBV28 with TRBJ2-7; no definite D call. The germline CDR1 and CDR2 sequences are MDHEN and SYDVKM. Trimming stripped 3 bases from V and 2 bases from J, with 8 bases between. This CDR3 has 13 residues. The CDR3 nucleotides read TGTGCCAGCAGTTTCAATCAGCCCTACGAGCAGTACTTC. Translating it yields CASSFNQPYEQYF.

CDR3 in DNA: TGTGCCAGCAGTTTAAAAATTTTTGCGGAGCCGAATGAGCAGTTCTTC. Amino acids: CASSLKIFAEPNEQFF. The chain employs TRBV28 and TRBJ2-1; D not resolved. The germline V gene has CDR1 MDHEN and CDR2 SYDVKM. The length of the CDR3 is 16 residues. The V end was cut by 2 bases, the J end by 7 bases, with 18 bases between.

This clonotype turned up a few times. V is TRBV20-1 and J is TRBJ1-1; D not certain. The CDR3 has 13 amino acids. Deletions cut 6 bases from V and 0 bases from J, with 11 bases between. Germline V gene lookup returns CDR1 DFQATT and CDR2 SNEGSKA (reference sequence). CDR3 DNA: TGCAGTGCCCCGTGGGTGTTGAACACTGAAGCTTTCTTT. Translation gives CSAPWVLNTEAFF.

Only a few counts were recorded for this clonotype. This chain connects TRBV7-2 to TRBJ2-2, with D maybe TRBD2 (6 bases). Germline CDR1 reads SGHTA; CDR2 reads FQGNSA. Trimming stripped 1 base from V and 1 base from J, with 10 bases between. This CDR3 spans 16 amino acids. CDR3 loop: CASSLGGRGNTGELFF. The CDR3 DNA is TGTGCCAGCAGCTTAGGAGGGCGGGGGAACACCGGGGAGCTGTTTTTT.

The CDR3 sequence: CASRSGQAYNEQFF. Written as DNA, the CDR3 is TGTGCCAGCAGATCCGGACAGGCCTACAATGAGCAGTTCTTC. This chain joins TRBV7-2 and TRBJ2-1; TRBD1 matches 7 bases. The CDR3 is made up of 14 amino acids. Losses at the gene ends were 6 bases for V and 2 bases for J; bases not matched to a gene: 4. Per the germline V gene, CDR1 is SGHTA and CDR2 is FQGNSA.

The V and J genes are TRBV6-2 or TRBV6-3 and TRBJ2-1; 9 nucleotides match TRBD2. The CDR3 consists of 14 residues. V shed 7 bases, J shed 5 bases, and the junction held 6 bases outside the gene matches. Per the germline V gene, CDR1 is MNHEY and CDR2 is SVGEGT. CDR3 sequence: CASNAGGPHNEQFF. Written as DNA, the CDR3 is TGTGCCAGCAACGCGGGGGGGCCACACAATGAGCAGTTCTTC.

The V gene is TRBV12-3 or TRBV12-4, the J gene TRBJ1-5, with 9 bases that match TRBD1. Germline trimming cut 6 bases from V and 5 bases from J; bases unmatched to any gene: 5. CDR3 length: 14 amino acids. The CDR3: CASRTGGLDQPQHF. The CDR3 nucleotides are TGTGCCAGCAGAACAGGGGGCCTAGATCAGCCCCAGCATTTT.

The V call is TRBV5-6, the J call TRBJ2-2; 7 bases agree with TRBD2. V shed 1 base, J shed 2 bases, and the junction held 11 bases outside the gene matches. CDR3 size: 18 residues. Germline V gives CDR1 SGHDT, CDR2 YYEEEE. The CDR3 region has the DNA TGTGCCAGCAGCTTGTGGGAGGGGCTATTACCTAACACCGGGGAGCTGTTTTTT. It specifies CASSLWEGLLPNTGELFF.

The V call is TRBV7-9, the J call TRBJ2-6; D perhaps matches TRBD2 (6 bases). CDR1 and CDR2 (germline): SEHNR, FQNEAQ (reference sequence). V shed 5 bases and J shed 2 bases, with 7 bases lying between them. The length of the CDR3 is 14 residues. The chain's CDR3 is CASSGGAGANVLTF. For the CDR3, the DNA is TGTGCCAGCAGCGGCGGGGCTGGGGCCAACGTCCTGACTTTC.

This rearrangement joins TRBV28 to TRBJ2-5, with a weak D call TRBD1 (6 bases). V was shortened by 5 bases and J by 2 bases, with 12 bases between the two germline ends. The length of the CDR3 is 14 residues. Germline V lookup: CDR1 MDHEN, CDR2 SYDVKM. The CDR3 region has the DNA TGTGCCAGCAGTCTTGGGACATGGCAAGAGACCCAGTACTTC. This gives the protein CASSLGTWQETQYF. The whole variable domain, remainder taken from reference TRBV28 and TRBJ2-5, is DVKVTQSSRYLVKRTGEKVFLECVQDMDHENMFWYRQDPGLGLRLIYFSYDVKMKEKGDIPEGYSVSREKKERFSLILESASTNQTSMYLCASSLGTWQETQYFGPGTRLLVL.

The table lists this clonotype with a few counts. CDR3 DNA sequence: TGCAGTGCTAGAGATCAGGGTATGGGCTATGGCTACACCTTC. This codes for CSARDQGMGYGYTF. The V and J genes are TRBV20-1 and TRBJ1-2, with D perhaps TRBD1 (5 bases). The germline V gene has CDR1 DFQATT and CDR2 SNEGSKA (reference sequence). The V end was cut by 0 bases, the J end by 4 bases, with 12 bases between. The CDR3 is made up of 14 amino acids.

This chain connects TRBV20-1 to TRBJ2-3; D unresolved. The CDR3 runs to 13 residues. Germline-derived CDR1 and CDR2 are DFQATT and SNEGSKA (reference sequence). V lost 1 base, J lost 4 bases, and 9 bases lay in between. Written as DNA, the CDR3 is TGCAGTGCTAGAGGTCGCAGCTCAGATACGCAGTATTTT. It is translated as CSARGRSSDTQYF.

The rearrangement joins TRBV6-2 or TRBV6-3 to TRBJ2-6; possible D gene TRBD1, 5 bases. This CDR3 comprises 14 residues. The germline V and J ends were trimmed by 6 bases and 1 base, with 7 bases remaining between them. Germline V gene lookup returns CDR1 MNHEY and CDR2 SVGEGT. The CDR3 spells CASSRVSGANVLTF. CDR3 coding DNA: TGTGCCAGCAGCAGGGTTTCTGGGGCCAACGTCCTGACTTTC.

This clonotype was seen many times. The rearrangement uses TRBV7-8 and TRBJ2-5; D ambiguous. Trimming stripped 1 base from V and 2 bases from J, with 17 bases between. Germline V lookup: CDR1 SGHVS, CDR2 FQNEAQ. The CDR3 runs 17 residues. The CDR3 protein is CASSLDGWSVLQETQYF. The CDR3 nucleotides read TGTGCCAGCAGCTTAGACGGCTGGAGCGTATTACAAGAGACCCAGTACTTC.

The V and J genes are TRBV7-2 and TRBJ1-3, with 7 positions matching TRBD1. After removal of 5 bases from V and 6 bases from J, the junction contained 10 bases not matched to a gene. This CDR3 spans 15 amino acids. Germline lookup yields CDR1 SGHTA and CDR2 FQGNSA. The CDR3 loop reads CASSPRQGGLNTIYF. For the CDR3, the DNA is TGTGCCAGCAGCCCCCGACAGGGAGGTTTAAACACCATATATTTT.

J is TRBJ2-5 and V is TRBV7-8; weak D call: TRBD2 (5 bases). V was pared by 3 bases and J by 1 base, with 9 bases between. The CDR3 totals 14 residues. Germline loops: CDR1 SGHVS, CDR2 FQNEAQ. This chain's CDR3 is CASSLVTTQETQYF. For the CDR3, the DNA is TGTGCCAGCAGCTTGGTGACTACCCAAGAGACCCAGTACTTC.

This CDR3 is CASSRRRGRDTEAFF. The CDR3 coding sequence is TGTGCCAGCAGTCGGCGTCGCGGGAGGGACACTGAAGCTTTCTTT. The gene calls are TRBV6-2 or TRBV6-3 and TRBJ1-1; D call uncertain. The CDR3 is 15 amino acids. Trimming shortened V by 5 bases and J by 3 bases, and 16 bases separated the two germline ends. From germline, CDR1 is MNHEY and CDR2 SVGEGT.

V usage is TRBV29-1 and J usage is TRBJ2-7; the D is unclear. Trimming stripped 0 bases from V and 2 bases from J, with 8 bases between. The germline V gene has CDR1 SQVTM and CDR2 ANQGSEA. This CDR3 spans 13 amino acids. The CDR3 sequence: CSVEEDRAYEQYF. The CDR3 bases are TGCAGCGTTGAAGAGGATCGAGCCTACGAGCAGTACTTC.

This clonotype qualifies as medium-sized. This chain links TRBV7-9 with TRBJ2-1, with a possible D match to TRBD2 (6 bases). Trimming removed 5 bases at V and 3 bases at J, with 17 bases between. Germline V lookup: CDR1 SEHNR, CDR2 FQNEAQ (reference sequence). The CDR3 spans 16 residues. In nucleotides, the CDR3 is TGTGCCAGCAGCCCTACCGGGACTTCCTACTACAATGAGCAGTTCTTC. Translating it yields CASSPTGTSYYNEQFF.

This clonotype was observed many times. The V gene is TRBV20-1, the J gene TRBJ1-1; perhaps TRBD1 as D (5 bases). Germline-derived CDR1 and CDR2 are DFQATT and SNEGSKA (reference sequence). CDR3 length: 15 amino acids. The ends were cut back, 2 bases at V and 0 bases at J, with 13 bases in the middle. The chain's CDR3 is CSARPGWPMNTEAFF. The CDR3 DNA is TGCAGTGCTAGACCAGGGTGGCCCATGAACACTGAAGCTTTCTTT.

J is TRBJ2-1 and V is TRBV7-2; 7 nucleotides agree with TRBD2. V was clipped by 5 bases and J by 4 bases; unmatched bases: 11. In germline, CDR1 is SGHTA, CDR2 FQGNSA. CDR3 size: 16 residues. CDR3 in amino acids: CASSGAGEGNYNEQFF. The CDR3 nucleotides are TGTGCCAGCAGCGGGGCGGGGGAGGGAAATTACAATGAGCAGTTCTTC. The whole variable domain, remainder taken from reference TRBV7-2 and TRBJ2-1, is GAGVSQSPSNKVTEKGKDVELRCDPISGHTALYWYRQSLGQGLEFLIYFQGNSAPDKSGLPSDRFSAERTGGSVSTLTIQRTQQEDSAVYLCASSGAGEGNYNEQFFGPGTRLTVL.

The rearrangement links TRBV19 to TRBJ1-5; D unclear. Germline V CDR1 and CDR2: LNHDA, SQIVND (reference sequence). Trimming shortened V by 5 bases and J by 3 bases, and 11 bases separated the two germline ends. This CDR3 region has 14 residues. CDR3 nucleotide sequence: TGTGCCAGTAGTGGCCAGGACTTCAATCAGCCCCAGCATTTT. Encoded protein: CASSGQDFNQPQHF.

This clonotype was counted between two and nine times. The rearrangement uses TRBV25-1 and TRBJ2-1; possible D gene TRBD2, 6 bases. The CDR3 is 14 amino acids. Per germline, CDR1 MGHDK and CDR2 SYGVNS. The ends were cut back, 9 bases at V and 5 bases at J, with 17 bases in the middle. The CDR3 nucleotides read TGTGCCAGTGATCAGGGAGGCCCCCACAATGAGCAGTTCTTC. This translates into CASDQGGPHNEQFF.

This clonotype was found a few times. The chain uses TRBV25-1 and TRBJ2-4, with TRBD1 matching 8 bases. Per the germline V gene, CDR1 is MGHDK and CDR2 is SYGVNS. This CDR3 is 16 amino acids long. The V and J ends lost 6 bases and 3 bases, in that order; junction bases with no gene match: 10. This CDR3 is CASSGQGAIDKNIQYF. The CDR3 nucleotides read TGTGCCAGCAGCGGGCAGGGGGCGATCGACAAAAACATTCAGTACTTC.

This clonotype was detected only once. This chain joins TRBV6-2 or TRBV6-3 and TRBJ1-1; D remains ambiguous. Trimming left V 3 bases short and J 1 base short, with 6 bases between. This CDR3 has 13 residues. Germline-derived CDR1 and CDR2 are MNHEY and SVGEGT. CDR3 residues: CASSYLENTEAFF. CDR3 DNA: TGTGCCAGCAGTTATTTAGAGAACACTGAAGCTTTCTTT.

This clonotype was observed a handful of times. The V gene is TRBV7-8, the J gene TRBJ2-5, with 13 bases lining up with TRBD2. The CDR3 is 16 amino acids. The junction had 7 bases not matched to a gene; V was cut back by 4 bases and J by 5 bases. Per germline, CDR1 SGHVS and CDR2 FQNEAQ. CDR3: CASSSRTSGGFETQYF. In nucleotides, the CDR3 is TGTGCCAGCAGCTCACGGACTAGCGGGGGCTTTGAGACCCAGTACTTC.

In this sample, this clonotype turned up a few times. V gene TRBV7-9 combines with J gene TRBJ2-5, with D possibly being TRBD2 (7 bases). This CDR3 spans 16 amino acids. Looked up from germline, CDR1 is SEHNR and CDR2 is FQNEAQ (reference sequence). Trimming removed 4 bases at V and 3 bases at J, with 18 bases between. CDR3 sequence reads: CASSSSGGPPKETQYF. For the CDR3, the DNA is TGTGCCAGCAGCTCGTCCGGGGGGCCGCCTAAAGAGACCCAGTACTTC.